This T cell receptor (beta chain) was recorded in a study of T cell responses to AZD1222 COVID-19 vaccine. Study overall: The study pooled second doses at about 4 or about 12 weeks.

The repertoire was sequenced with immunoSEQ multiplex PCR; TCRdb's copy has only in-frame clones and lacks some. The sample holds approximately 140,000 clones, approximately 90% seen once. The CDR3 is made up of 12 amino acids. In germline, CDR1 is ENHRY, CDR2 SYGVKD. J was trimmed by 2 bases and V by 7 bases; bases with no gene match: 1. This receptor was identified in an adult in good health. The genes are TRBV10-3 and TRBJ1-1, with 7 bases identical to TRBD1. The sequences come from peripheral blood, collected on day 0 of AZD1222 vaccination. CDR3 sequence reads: CAINRGNTEAFF. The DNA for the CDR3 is TGTGCCATCAACAGGGGCAACACTGAAGCTTTCTTT.